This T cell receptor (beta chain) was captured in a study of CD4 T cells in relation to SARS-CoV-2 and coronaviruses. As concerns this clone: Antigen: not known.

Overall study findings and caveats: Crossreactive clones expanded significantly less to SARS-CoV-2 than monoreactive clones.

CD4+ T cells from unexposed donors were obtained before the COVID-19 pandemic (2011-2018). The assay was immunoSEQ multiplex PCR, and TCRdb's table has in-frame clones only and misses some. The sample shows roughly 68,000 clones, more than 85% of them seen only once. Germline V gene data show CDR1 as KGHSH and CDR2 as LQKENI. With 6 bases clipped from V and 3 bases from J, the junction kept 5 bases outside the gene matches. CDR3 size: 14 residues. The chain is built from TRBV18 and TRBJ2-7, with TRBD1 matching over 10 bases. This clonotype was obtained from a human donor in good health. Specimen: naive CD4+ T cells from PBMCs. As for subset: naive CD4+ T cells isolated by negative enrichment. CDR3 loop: CASSPGTGDYEQYF. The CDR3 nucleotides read TGTGCCAGCTCCCCTGGGACAGGGGACTACGAGCAGTACTTC.